Here is one T cell receptor (gamma chain) with its context. TCRdb attributes to this sequence the protein of a much larger clone, which differs from the DNA translation at residue 15; a read error is likely, and the protein displayed is translated from the DNA. Germline-derived CDR1 and CDR2 are GITISATS and ISYDGTV (reference sequence). CDR3 length: 19 amino acids. This sample is drawn from a study of γδ T cells in repeated Plasmodium falciparum infection. TCRdb re-called clones from the multiplex PCR reads using CATT. The sample has several thousand gamma-chain clones, 3% to 3.5% seen once; the top ten hold about 32%. Flow sorting of PBMC yielded separate Vgamma9/Vdelta2+ and Vdelta2-negative gammadelta T cell populations for bulk repertoire analysis.

This chain links TRGV9 with TRGJP. No J segment appears in TCRdb, so it was assigned here by matching the sequence to germline. The source is a pool of human donors (malaria-infected and uninfected, not separated). What was sequenced was gamma-delta T cells from blood. In nucleotides, the CDR3 is TGTGCCTTGTGGGAGGTGCAGGTCCCAAGGCATTTGGGCAAAAGAATCAAGGTATTT. This encodes CALWEVQVPRHLGKRIKVF.